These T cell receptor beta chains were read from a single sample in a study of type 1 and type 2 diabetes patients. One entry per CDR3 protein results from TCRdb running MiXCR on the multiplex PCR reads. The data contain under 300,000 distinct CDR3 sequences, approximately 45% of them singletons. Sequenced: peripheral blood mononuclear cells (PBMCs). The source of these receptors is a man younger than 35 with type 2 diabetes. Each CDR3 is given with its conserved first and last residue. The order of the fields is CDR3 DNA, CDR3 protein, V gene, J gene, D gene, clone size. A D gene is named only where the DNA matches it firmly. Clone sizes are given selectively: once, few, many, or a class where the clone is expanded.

CDR3nt: TGTGCCAGCAGTTACAGGGCCTCGTCGCACTTC
CDR3aa: CASSYRASSHF
v_gene: TRBV28
j_gene: TRBJ1-2
d_gene: -
abundance: -

CDR3nt: TGTGCCAGTAGTATCACTGTTACGGGTTTGGGGGATGGGGCCAACGTCCTGACTTTC
CDR3aa: CASSITVTGLGDGANVLTF
v_gene: TRBV19
j_gene: TRBJ2-6
d_gene: -
abundance: few

CDR3nt: TGCAGTGCTAGAGGTTTACAGGGGGAGATCTATGGCTACACCTTC
CDR3aa: CSARGLQGEIYGYTF
v_gene: TRBV20-1
j_gene: TRBJ1-2
d_gene: TRBD1
abundance: -

CDR3nt: TGTGCCAGCACAAGTGATGGGACGTTCTACGAGCAGTACTTC
CDR3aa: CASTSDGTFYEQYF
v_gene: TRBV6-6
j_gene: TRBJ2-7
d_gene: -
abundance: few

CDR3nt: TGTGCCAGCAGTCCTTGGGACAGGGACCTCACCGGGGAGCTGTTTTTT
CDR3aa: CASSPWDRDLTGELFF
v_gene: TRBV28
j_gene: TRBJ2-2
d_gene: TRBD1
abundance: -

CDR3nt: TGTGCCAGCAGCGCGCTGCGGGGGGCGTACCCCTATGGCTACACCTTC
CDR3aa: CASSALRGAYPYGYTF
v_gene: TRBV11-2
j_gene: TRBJ1-2
d_gene: -
abundance: -

CDR3nt: TGTGCCAGCCTTGGAACAGGGCCAGAGACCCAGTACTTC
CDR3aa: CASLGTGPETQYF
v_gene: TRBV7-9
j_gene: TRBJ2-5
d_gene: -
abundance: -

CDR3nt: TGCAGTGCTACTACAGTGGGAGTCGGGACCGGGGAGCTGTTTTTT
CDR3aa: CSATTVGVGTGELFF
v_gene: TRBV20-1
j_gene: TRBJ2-2
d_gene: -
abundance: -

CDR3nt: TGTGCCAGCAGCCAAGGGACTAGCGGGATTGAGACCCAGTACTTC
CDR3aa: CASSQGTSGIETQYF
v_gene: TRBV15
j_gene: TRBJ2-5
d_gene: TRBD2
abundance: -

CDR3nt: TGTGCCAGCAGTTACGCGCGGGAGGGCCCTCGGAGCGAGCAGTACTTC
CDR3aa: CASSYAREGPRSEQYF
v_gene: TRBV6-1
j_gene: TRBJ2-7
d_gene: TRBD2
abundance: few

CDR3nt: TGTGCCAGCAGGCCCAGGCAGGTCCGAACCGCGGAGCTGTTTTTT
CDR3aa: CASRPRQVRTAELFF
v_gene: TRBV2
j_gene: TRBJ2-2
d_gene: -
abundance: -

CDR3nt: TGTGCCACCAGCGTCGGGACGGTCCAAGAGACCCAGTACTTC
CDR3aa: CATSVGTVQETQYF
v_gene: TRBV15
j_gene: TRBJ2-5
d_gene: -
abundance: -

CDR3nt: TGTGCCAGCAGTTTCCATTGGGCAGGGGCGAACACCGGGGAGCTGTTTTTT
CDR3aa: CASSFHWAGANTGELFF
v_gene: TRBV25-1
j_gene: TRBJ2-2
d_gene: -
abundance: -

CDR3nt: TGTGCCAGTAGTCCAAGACAGGTCTCCTACGAGCAGTACTTC
CDR3aa: CASSPRQVSYEQYF
v_gene: TRBV19
j_gene: TRBJ2-7
d_gene: -
abundance: -

CDR3nt: TGTGCCTGGGACAGGGGGGGCTACACCTTC
CDR3aa: CAWDRGGYTF
v_gene: TRBV30
j_gene: TRBJ1-2
d_gene: TRBD1
abundance: -

CDR3nt: TGTGCCAGGGAAAGACAGGGGGACTATGGCTACACCTTC
CDR3aa: CARERQGDYGYTF
v_gene: TRBV7-2
j_gene: TRBJ1-2
d_gene: TRBD1
abundance: many

CDR3nt: TGCAGTGCTAGAGACAGACAGGATCGCTACGAGCAGTACTTC
CDR3aa: CSARDRQDRYEQYF
v_gene: TRBV20-1
j_gene: TRBJ2-7
d_gene: -
abundance: many

CDR3nt: TGTGCCAGTAGTATTGGAGACGGCTCCTACAATGAGCAGTACTTC
CDR3aa: CASSIGDGSYNEQYF
v_gene: TRBV19
j_gene: TRBJ2-7
d_gene: -
abundance: -

CDR3nt: TGTGCCAGCAGCGCCTTTAAGGGGGGAACCGGGGAGCTGTTTTTT
CDR3aa: CASSAFKGGTGELFF
v_gene: TRBV12-3/TRBV12-4
j_gene: TRBJ2-2
d_gene: -
abundance: few